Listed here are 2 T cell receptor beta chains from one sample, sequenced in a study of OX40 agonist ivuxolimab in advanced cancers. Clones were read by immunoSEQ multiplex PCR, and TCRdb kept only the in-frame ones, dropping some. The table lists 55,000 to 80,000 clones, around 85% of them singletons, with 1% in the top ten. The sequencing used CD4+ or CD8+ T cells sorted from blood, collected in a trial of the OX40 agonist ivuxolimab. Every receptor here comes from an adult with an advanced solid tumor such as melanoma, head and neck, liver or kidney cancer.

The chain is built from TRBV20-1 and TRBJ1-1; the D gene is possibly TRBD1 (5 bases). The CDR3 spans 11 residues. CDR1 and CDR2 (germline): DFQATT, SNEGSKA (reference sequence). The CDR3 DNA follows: TGCAGGGCCCAGGGGAACACTGAAGCTTTCTTT. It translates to CRAQGNTEAFF.

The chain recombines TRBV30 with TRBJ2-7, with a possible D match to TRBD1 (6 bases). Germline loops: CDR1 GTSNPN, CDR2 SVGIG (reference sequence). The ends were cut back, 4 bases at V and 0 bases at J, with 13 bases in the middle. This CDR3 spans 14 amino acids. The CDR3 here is CAWKGTSSSYEQYF. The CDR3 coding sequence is TGTGCCTGGAAGGGGACAAGTAGCTCCTACGAGCAGTACTTC. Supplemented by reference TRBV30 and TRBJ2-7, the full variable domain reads SQTIHQWPATLVQPVGSPLSLECTVEGTSNPNLYWYRQAAGRGLQLLFYSVGIGQISSEVPQNLSASRPQDRQFILSSKKLLLSDSGFYLCAWKGTSSSYEQYFGPGTRLTVT.